The 22 T cell receptor beta chains listed next were all sequenced from one sample in a study of blood T cell repertoires in COVID-19. Assay used: immunoSEQ multiplex PCR; TCRdb lists only in-frame clones, some missing. The sample lists a few hundred thousand clones; about 82% were seen once. Sequenced input: peripheral blood. The receptors stem from a woman aged 45-59 years with active or convalescent COVID-19.

This clone was found once. The V gene is TRBV27, the J gene TRBJ2-7, with D possibly matching TRBD2 (7 bases). This CDR3 is 16 amino acids long. With 3 bases removed from V and 2 bases from J, the gap between germline ends came to 17 bases. Per germline, CDR1 MNHEY and CDR2 SMNVEV (reference sequence). The CDR3 protein is CASSLGRGRPPYEQYF. The DNA for the CDR3 is TGTGCCAGCAGTTTGGGGCGGGGGCGACCCCCCTACGAGCAGTACTTC.

This chain joins TRBV5-1 and TRBJ2-1, with 10 bases aligning to TRBD2. CDR3 length: 15 residues. The germline CDR1 and CDR2 sequences are SGHRS and YFSETQ. The J segment lost 5 bases and the V segment lost 4 bases, leaving 6 bases of the junction unmatched. DNA of the CDR3: TGCGCCAGCAGCCCTTTTAGCGGGAGGAACAATGAGCAGTTCTTC. Translation gives CASSPFSGRNNEQFF.

V usage is TRBV6-6 and J usage is TRBJ2-1, with 14 bases lining up with TRBD2. V shed 2 bases, J shed 7 bases, and the junction held 4 bases outside the gene matches. The CDR3 covers 16 residues. Germline CDR1 and CDR2: MNHNY and SVGAGI (reference sequence). CDR3 DNA sequence: TGTGCCAGCAGTTACCCAGGGACTAGCGGGAGAAATGAGCAGTTCTTC. Its translation is CASSYPGTSGRNEQFF.

This clone was seen only once. The V and J genes are TRBV25-1 and TRBJ2-7; a possible D gene is TRBD1 (6 bases). Germline V gene lookup returns CDR1 MGHDK and CDR2 SYGVNS. This CDR3 comprises 13 residues. V lost 8 bases and J 5 bases, leaving 16 bases between the germline ends. CDR3: CASRGPEGDEQYF. CDR3 coding DNA: TGTGCCAGCCGTGGCCCCGAGGGGGACGAGCAGTACTTC.

The CDR3, as DNA: TGTGCCAGCTCACAAAAGCGGGCAAGCTCCTACAATGAGCAGTTCTTC. Its translation: CASSQKRASSYNEQFF. The chain links TRBV18 to TRBJ2-1; D might be TRBD2 (6 bases). Looked up from germline, CDR1 is KGHSH and CDR2 is LQKENI. This CDR3 region has 16 residues. Trimming took off 4 bases at V and 0 bases at J, with 13 bases between the two ends. The variable domain in full, completed from reference TRBV18 and TRBJ2-1, reads NAGVMQNPRHLVRRRGQEARLRCSPMKGHSHVYWYRQLPEEGLKFMVYLQKENIIDESGMPKERFSAEFPKEGPSILRIQQVVRGDSAAYFCASSQKRASSYNEQFFGPGTRLTVL.

This chain connects TRBV6-2 or TRBV6-3 to TRBJ2-1, with D tentatively TRBD2 (5 bases). This CDR3 is built from 16 residues. The V gene lost 0 bases and the J gene lost 1 base, with 10 bases spanning the gap. Germline values: CDR1 MNHEY, CDR2 SVGEGT. CDR3 bases: TGTGCCAGCAGTTACTCAATAGCGAGGTCCTACAATGAGCAGTTCTTC. Amino acid sequence: CASSYSIARSYNEQFF.

The rearrangement links TRBV19 to TRBJ2-1, with TRBD2 identical over 11 bases. CDR3 size: 15 residues. J was trimmed by 5 bases and V by 5 bases; bases with no gene match: 5. Germline V gives CDR1 LNHDA, CDR2 SQIVND (reference sequence). The CDR3 protein is CASSWLAGGDNEQFF. Written as DNA, the CDR3 is TGTGCCAGTAGTTGGTTAGCGGGAGGGGACAATGAGCAGTTCTTC.

This clone has more than one count but fewer than ten. The chain couples TRBV25-1 to TRBJ2-1; 8 bases fit TRBD2. CDR1 and CDR2 (germline): MGHDK, SYGVNS. This CDR3 region has 18 residues. The V segment lost 1 base and the J segment 6 bases; nucleotides outside the gene matches: 14. The chain's CDR3 is CASSESHLSGGRPNEQFF. The CDR3 nucleotides are TGTGCCAGCAGTGAATCCCACCTTTCGGGCGGGAGGCCCAATGAGCAGTTCTTC. Full variable domain (outside the CDR3, taken from reference TRBV25-1 and TRBJ2-1): EADIYQTPRYLVIGTGKKITLECSQTMGHDKMYWYQQDPGMELHLIHYSYGVNSTEKGDLSSESTVSRIRTEHFPLTLESARPSHTSQYLCASSESHLSGGRPNEQFFGPGTRLTVL.

This clone was counted between two and nine times. The V call is TRBV3-1 (or the pseudogene TRBV3-2), the J call TRBJ1-4; 12 bases are a match to TRBD1. Germline V gene data show CDR1 as LGHDT and CDR2 as YNNKEL (reference sequence). This CDR3 is 17 amino acids long. V was clipped by 4 bases and J by 5 bases; unmatched bases: 8. CDR3 coding DNA: TGTGCCAGCAGCCGACTGGGACAGGGGGCACCCAATGAAAAACTGTTTTTT. Translated: CASSRLGQGAPNEKLFF.

This chain uses TRBV10-3 with TRBJ2-1, with 15 bases that match TRBD2. CDR1 is ENHRY and CDR2 is SYGVKD in the germline V gene. Trimming took 2 bases from V and 0 from J; bases not matched to a gene: 5. The CDR3 runs 19 residues. This CDR3 reads CAISETGTSGRSSYNEQFF. CDR3 coding DNA: TGTGCCATCAGTGAGACCGGGACTAGCGGGAGGAGCTCCTACAATGAGCAGTTCTTC.

The V gene is TRBV9, the J gene TRBJ2-2; the match to TRBD1 covers 9 bases. The CDR3 extends over 18 amino acids. J was trimmed by 7 bases and V by 4 bases; bases with no gene match: 17. Germline V lookup: CDR1 SGDLS, CDR2 YYNGEE. In nucleotides, the CDR3 is TGTGCCAGCAGCCCCCTGGGTACAGGGGGCGCCGGGGTCGGGGAGCTGTTTTTT. This sequence encodes CASSPLGTGGAGVGELFF.

The chain uses TRBV15 and TRBJ2-7; TRBD2 might be the D (6 bases). Germline-derived CDR1 and CDR2 are LNHNV and YYDKDF (reference sequence). The CDR3 consists of 15 residues. V dropped 0 bases and J dropped 3 bases, with 12 bases sitting between them. The CDR3 here is CATSRDRTSIYEQYF. The CDR3 region has the DNA TGTGCCACCAGCAGAGATCGCACTAGCATCTACGAGCAGTACTTC.

This chain joins TRBV2 and TRBJ1-5; TRBD1 agrees at 8 bases. Germline V gene data show CDR1 as SNHLY and CDR2 as FYNNEI. CDR3 length equals 15 residues. V gave up 6 bases and J gave up 4 bases; unmatched junction bases: 8. CDR3 DNA sequence: TGTGCCAGCAGACCTCAGGGGGCGATAAATCAGCCCCAGCATTTT. This encodes CASRPQGAINQPQHF. The full variable domain, its missing parts supplied by reference TRBV2 and TRBJ1-5, is EPEVTQTPSHQVTQMGQEVILRCVPISNHLYFYWYRQILGQKVEFLVSFYNNEISEKSEIFDDQFSVERPDGSNFTLKIRSTKLEDSAMYFCASRPQGAINQPQHFGDGTRLSIL.

The chain uses TRBV7-6 and TRBJ2-1; the match to TRBD2 covers 7 bases. Trimming at V came to 1 base and at J to 2 bases, leaving 8 bases not matched to a gene. The CDR3 is made up of 17 amino acids. The germline gives CDR1 SGHVS, CDR2 FNYEAQ. This chain's CDR3 is CASSLVLGRATYNEQFF. CDR3 nucleotide sequence: TGTGCCAGCAGCTTAGTCTTGGGGAGGGCCACCTACAATGAGCAGTTCTTC.

The V and J genes are TRBV4-1 and TRBJ2-3; unclear D gene. Germline loops: CDR1 MGHRA, CDR2 YSYEKL. CDR3 length: 15 amino acids. V was pared by 2 bases and J by 2 bases, with 11 bases between. CDR3 protein: CASSQPAGHTDTQYF. CDR3 nucleotide sequence: TGCGCCAGCAGCCAACCCGCCGGTCACACAGATACGCAGTATTTT.

This clone showed up just a few times. The genes are TRBV7-6 and TRBJ1-3; 9 nucleotides agree with TRBD1. This CDR3 contains 18 residues. The V and J ends lost 2 bases and 7 bases, in that order; junction bases with no gene match: 15. Per the germline V gene, CDR1 is SGHVS and CDR2 is FNYEAQ. CDR3 nucleotide sequence: TGTGCCAGCAGCTTATGGGGTCTTGGGACAGGGCCGGGCAACACCATATATTTT. It yields the protein CASSLWGLGTGPGNTIYF. Full variable domain (missing parts from reference TRBV7-6 and TRBJ1-3): GAGVSQSPRYKVTKRGQDVALRCDPISGHVSLYWYRQALGQGPEFLTYFNYEAQQDKSGLPNDRFSAERPEGSISTLTIQRTEQRDSAMYRCASSLWGLGTGPGNTIYFGEGSWLTVV.

The chain recombines TRBV5-1 with TRBJ1-1, with a possible D match to TRBD1 (6 bases). The CDR3 is 11 residues long. Germline V gene lookup returns CDR1 SGHRS and CDR2 YFSETQ. Between the trimmed V and J ends, which lost 3 bases and 11 bases, there was a span of 11 bases. The CDR3 DNA follows: TGCGCCAGCAGCTCAGGGGTGGCCGCTTTCTTT. Translation: CASSSGVAAFF.

The rearrangement joins TRBV5-1 to TRBJ2-1; 7 bases are a match to TRBD2. This CDR3 has 16 residues. Germline values: CDR1 SGHRS, CDR2 YFSETQ. The J segment lost 0 bases and the V segment lost 4 bases, leaving 7 bases of the junction unmatched. The DNA for the CDR3 is TGCGCCAGCAGCGGATTTAGCGGGCCCTCCTACAATGAGCAGTTCTTC. It specifies CASSGFSGPSYNEQFF.

The gene calls are TRBV5-1 and TRBJ1-2; D possibly corresponds to TRBD1 (6 bases). The CDR3 covers 13 residues. CDR1 is SGHRS and CDR2 is YFSETQ in the germline V gene. Trimming cost V 0 bases and J 6 bases, with 9 bases left between them. CDR3 region: CASSLAQGHGYTF. The CDR3 DNA reads TGCGCCAGCAGCTTGGCACAGGGCCATGGCTACACCTTC.

The chain is built from TRBV2 and TRBJ1-1; TRBD1 might be the D (6 bases). The germline gives CDR1 SNHLY, CDR2 FYNNEI. V was pared by 3 bases and J by 10 bases, with 18 bases between. The CDR3 runs to 14 residues. CDR3 protein: CASSDGGVGARAFF. CDR3 nucleotide sequence: TGTGCCAGCAGTGACGGTGGTGTGGGGGCTCGAGCTTTCTTT.

The V call is TRBV19, the J call TRBJ1-2; no definite D call. This CDR3 contains 15 residues. Trimming removed 3 bases at V and 0 bases at J, with 11 bases between. The germline V gene encodes CDR1 LNHDA and CDR2 SQIVND (reference sequence). The CDR3 loop is CASSIAGGANYGYTF. The DNA of the CDR3 is TGTGCCAGTAGTATCGCCGGTGGAGCTAACTATGGCTACACCTTC.

This clone was observed a handful of times. The chain couples TRBV5-6 to TRBJ1-2; 10 positions match TRBD1. The V and J ends lost 4 bases and 8 bases, in that order; junction bases with no gene match: 11. The CDR3 is made up of 15 amino acids. CDR1 and CDR2 from the germline V gene are SGHDT and YYEEEE. Here the CDR3 DNA reads TGTGCCAGCAGCAACGGACAGGGGGGCACTTGGGGCTACACCTTC. Translation gives CASSNGQGGTWGYTF.